Judged by frequency, the clone carrying this T cell receptor (beta chain) is medium-sized (0.01 to 0.1%). The germline V gene encodes CDR1 LNHDA and CDR2 SQIVND (reference sequence). The CDR3 is 16 residues long. This sample is drawn from a study of CD8 T cells in cerebrospinal fluid in Alzheimer's disease. TCRdb reanalyzed the 10x single-cell sequencing reads, giving one entry per CDR3 protein sequence and no DNA. The table lists 800 to 1,200 distinct CDR3 sequences, with about 16% in the top ten. The sequenced sample was cerebrospinal fluid. This rearrangement joins TRBV19 to TRBJ1-2; the D call of TRBD1 rests on TCRdb alone, since no DNA is present to check it. The sequence came from a human donor in good health. CDR3 residues: CASRTGTGSQTGGYTF. Looking up the rest from reference TRBV19 and TRBJ1-2 gives the full variable domain: DGGITQSPKYLFRKEGQNVTLSCEQNLNHDAMYWYRQDPGQGLRLIYYSQIVNDFQKGDIAEGYSVSREKKESFPLTVTSAQKNPTAFYLCASRTGTGSQTGGYTFGSGTRLTVV.